Listed here are 25 T cell receptor beta chains from one sample, sequenced in a study of blood T cell repertoires in COVID-19. Libraries were prepared by immunoSEQ multiplex PCR; TCRdb keeps only in-frame clonotypes and omits some of them. Among approximately 250,000 clones listed, more than 80% were seen once. Sequencing used peripheral blood. These receptors all come from a man aged 30-40 years who had recovered from COVID-19.

The V call is TRBV4-2, the J call TRBJ2-1; the D gene is possibly TRBD2 (6 bases). Germline loops: CDR1 LGHNA, CDR2 YNFKEQ. The CDR3 spans 14 residues. Trimming removed 0 bases at V and 10 bases at J, with 13 bases between. The CDR3 nucleotides are TGTGCCAGCAGCCAAGATTTAGGGACTGAGGAGCAGTTCTTC. Residues: CASSQDLGTEEQFF.

Concerning this clone itself: The junction departs from germline at one end; a sequencing error may be responsible. The chain carries TRBV7-7 and TRBJ2-2; the match to TRBD2 covers 9 bases. CDR1 and CDR2 from the germline V gene are SSHAT and FNYEAQ (reference sequence). The length of the CDR3 is 16 residues. The CDR3 DNA is TGTACCAGCAGCTCCCGCGGGGGGGGCATCACCGGGGAGCTGTTTTTT. This encodes CTSSSRGGGITGELFF. Variable domain in full (rest from reference TRBV7-7 and TRBJ2-2): GAGVSQSPRYKVTKRGQDVTLRCDPISSHATLYWYQQALGQGPEFLTYFNYEAQPDKSGLPSDRFSAERPEGSISTLTIQRTEQRDSAMYRCTSSSRGGGITGELFFGEGSRLTVL.

The chain carries TRBV27 and TRBJ1-4; D perhaps matches TRBD1 (5 bases). Trimming pared 5 bases from V and 0 bases from J, leaving 13 bases between. Germline V CDR1 and CDR2: MNHEY, SMNVEV (reference sequence). The CDR3 spans 16 residues. The CDR3 DNA follows: TGTGCCAGCAGTCCGGCGTGGGGGGCAACTAATGAAAAACTGTTTTTT. It codes for CASSPAWGATNEKLFF.

The J gene is TRBJ2-1, the V gene TRBV5-3; TRBD1 aligns across 9 bases. TRBV5-3 counts as an open reading frame of uncertain function. Losses at the gene ends were 5 bases for V and 8 bases for J; bases not matched to a gene: 11. The CDR3 loop spans 15 amino acids. In nucleotides, the CDR3 is TGTGCCAGAAGGGATCGACAGGGACAGGGAGATGAGCAGTTCTTC. Its translation: CARRDRQGQGDEQFF.

The chain recombines TRBV3-1 (or the pseudogene TRBV3-2) with TRBJ1-2; TRBD1 aligns across 8 bases. The CDR3 covers 19 residues. Germline CDR1 and CDR2: LGHDT and YNNKEL (reference sequence). V trimming: 2 bases; J trimming: 7 bases; junction bases outside the gene matches: 21. The CDR3 sequence: CASSQIYRSDREEPGGYTF. The CDR3 nucleotides read TGTGCCAGCAGCCAAATCTATCGGTCGGACAGGGAAGAGCCGGGTGGCTACACCTTC.

The genes are TRBV4-1 and TRBJ1-4; TRBD1 matches 8 bases. This CDR3 is built from 15 residues. Germline V gives CDR1 MGHRA, CDR2 YSYEKL. V was pared by 1 base and J by 7 bases, with 5 bases of the junction left unmatched. The CDR3 DNA reads as TGCGCCAGCAGCCAAGTTGGGACAGGCCCTGAAAAACTGTTTTTT. Protein product: CASSQVGTGPEKLFF.

The V and J genes are TRBV5-1 and TRBJ2-3; 9 bases map to TRBD2. Trimming cost V 0 bases and J 4 bases; bases outside gene matches: 6. From germline, CDR1 is SGHRS and CDR2 YFSETQ. This CDR3 is built from 16 residues. CDR3 sequence reads: CASSLAAGGPADTQYF. CDR3 bases: TGCGCCAGCAGCTTGGCCGCGGGGGGGCCGGCAGATACGCAGTATTTT.

The gene calls are TRBV5-1 and TRBJ2-7; 9 bases match TRBD1. V shed 4 bases, J shed 3 bases, and the junction held 17 bases outside the gene matches. Germline loops: CDR1 SGHRS, CDR2 YFSETQ. The CDR3 is 18 amino acids. CDR3 sequence (DNA): TGCGCCAGCAGCCACATGGGACAGGGACTTGCCCCCAACTACGAGCAGTACTTC. Its translation is CASSHMGQGLAPNYEQYF.

The CDR3 bases are TGTGCCAGCAGTCGGCGACAGGTGGTATACCAAGAGACCCAGTACTTC. Protein sequence: CASSRRQVVYQETQYF. V usage is TRBV6-2 or TRBV6-3 and J usage is TRBJ2-5; D might be TRBD1 (6 bases). This CDR3 has 16 residues. Deletions cut 5 bases from V and 0 bases from J, with 16 bases between. CDR1 and CDR2 from the germline V gene are MNHEY and SVGEGT.

This chain joins TRBV5-1 and TRBJ2-5, with a tentative D call TRBD1 (6 bases). From germline, CDR1 is SGHRS and CDR2 YFSETQ. With 0 bases removed from V and 2 bases from J, the gap between germline ends came to 11 bases. The CDR3 covers 15 residues. CDR3 loop: CASSLGTVKQETQYF. The CDR3 nucleotides read TGCGCCAGCAGCTTGGGGACAGTTAAGCAAGAGACCCAGTACTTC.

This clone was seen just once. V usage is TRBV7-9 and J usage is TRBJ1-2; D is unresolved. The CDR3 length is 13 residues. V was trimmed by 2 bases and J by 3 bases, leaving 7 bases between them. The V gene's germline CDR1 is SEHNR and CDR2 FQNEAQ (reference sequence). CDR3 protein: CASSLLQDYGYTF. The CDR3 DNA reads TGTGCCAGCAGCTTACTCCAGGACTATGGCTACACCTTC.

This sequence joins TRBV3-1 (or the pseudogene TRBV3-2) and TRBJ1-2; D ambiguous. This CDR3 is built from 14 residues. V dropped 3 bases and J dropped 8 bases, with 16 bases sitting between them. In germline, CDR1 is LGHDT, CDR2 YNNKEL (reference sequence). The DNA for the CDR3 is TGTGCCAGCAGCCACGAGGGTTCCGGGAGAGGCTACACCTTC. Translating it yields CASSHEGSGRGYTF.

The rearrangement links TRBV3-1 (or the pseudogene TRBV3-2) to TRBJ1-2; 9 bases map to TRBD1. CDR1 LGHDT and CDR2 YNNKEL come from the germline V gene (reference sequence). Trimming took 3 bases from V and 6 from J; bases not matched to a gene: 5. CDR3 length: 14 amino acids. Written as DNA, the CDR3 is TGTGCCAGCAGCCATCGACAGGGGGTTAATGGCTACACCTTC. Amino acids: CASSHRQGVNGYTF.

The chain uses TRBV6-5 and TRBJ1-5, with 7 nucleotides matching TRBD1. Trimming took 4 bases from V and 7 from J; bases not matched to a gene: 7. CDR1 and CDR2 from the germline V gene are MNHEY and SVGAGI. The CDR3 runs 14 residues. As DNA, the CDR3 is TGTGCCAGCAGTTTCGACAGGGTACACCAGCCCCAGCATTTT. It translates to CASSFDRVHQPQHF.

J is TRBJ1-6 and V is TRBV30; 7 bases are shared with TRBD1. The CDR3 consists of 16 residues. With V trimmed by 3 bases and J by 0 bases, 5 bases remained unmatched. Germline CDR1 is GTSNPN and CDR2 is SVGIG (reference sequence). The CDR3 loop is CAWRATGSSYNSPLHF. Written as DNA, the CDR3 is TGTGCCTGGAGAGCGACAGGGAGCTCCTATAATTCACCCCTCCACTTT.

The chain recombines TRBV4-1 with TRBJ2-3, with a possible D match to TRBD2 (7 bases). Germline lookup yields CDR1 MGHRA and CDR2 YSYEKL. CDR3 size: 15 residues. The V gene lost 0 bases and the J gene lost 7 bases, with 14 bases spanning the gap. The CDR3 region has the DNA TGCGCCAGCAGCCAAGAAGTACGGGGGGCAAATACGCAGTATTTT. Protein product: CASSQEVRGANTQYF.

V is TRBV6-5 and J is TRBJ1-1, with 9 positions matching TRBD1. J gave up 4 bases and V 6 bases, and 9 bases lay outside the gene matches. The germline V gene encodes CDR1 MNHEY and CDR2 SVGAGI. The CDR3 covers 15 residues. Written as DNA, the CDR3 is TGTGCCAGCAGCGGGACAGGGCTCGGGACCACTGAAGCTTTCTTT. It translates to CASSGTGLGTTEAFF.

This rearrangement joins TRBV7-7 to TRBJ2-2; TRBD1 matches at 10 bases. The junction had 7 bases not matched to a gene; V was cut back by 8 bases and J by 4 bases. Germline V gene sequence: CDR1 SSHAT, CDR2 FNYEAQ (reference sequence). The CDR3 totals 15 residues. The CDR3 bases are TGTGCCAGCGGACAGGGGGAGTTTGGCACCGGGGAGCTGTTTTTT. Protein: CASGQGEFGTGELFF.

The chain joins TRBV6-5 to TRBJ2-2, with 9 positions matching TRBD1. The CDR3 consists of 15 residues. Germline CDR1 reads MNHEY; CDR2 reads SVGAGI. V was pared by 6 bases and J by 7 bases, with 9 bases of the junction left unmatched. The CDR3 nucleotides read TGTGCCAGCAGGCTCCGGGACAGGGCCGTCGGGGAGCTGTTTTTT. It yields the protein CASRLRDRAVGELFF.

This chain links TRBV10-1 with TRBJ2-1; D perhaps matches TRBD2 (6 bases). The CDR3 has 15 residues. The germline V gene has CDR1 WNHNN and CDR2 SYGVQD (reference sequence). Trimming took 4 bases from V and 0 from J, leaving 10 bases between them. Written as DNA, the CDR3 is TGCGCCAGCAGTGGTCCCGGGAGCTCCTACAATGAGCAGTTCTTC. Amino acid sequence: CASSGPGSSYNEQFF.

The chain recombines TRBV6-4 with TRBJ2-1; 12 bases match TRBD2. In germline, CDR1 is MRHNA, CDR2 SNTAGT. The junction had 8 bases not matched to a gene; V was cut back by 2 bases and J by 9 bases. The CDR3 length is 16 residues. CDR3 coding DNA: TGTGCCAGCAGTGACGAAACTAGCGGGGGGACCTTTGAGCAGTTCTTC. It codes for CASSDETSGGTFEQFF.

The V and J genes are TRBV5-1 and TRBJ1-2, with D perhaps matching TRBD1 (6 bases). In germline, CDR1 is SGHRS, CDR2 YFSETQ. The CDR3 is 15 residues long. Between the trimmed V and J ends, which lost 4 bases and 0 bases, there was a span of 13 bases. The CDR3 DNA is TGCGCCAGCAGCCTCCAAGGACAGACTAACTATGGCTACACCTTC. It translates to CASSLQGQTNYGYTF.

The rearrangement joins TRBV7-9 to TRBJ1-2; a possible D gene is TRBD1 (5 bases). Germline V gives CDR1 SEHNR, CDR2 FQNEAQ (reference sequence). The V and J ends lost 5 bases and 6 bases respectively, with 22 bases between them. This CDR3 is 16 amino acids long. CDR3 residues: CASSPKVGLTEDGYTF. The CDR3 DNA reads as TGTGCCAGCAGCCCCAAGGTGGGGCTCACCGAGGATGGCTACACCTTC.

V and J are TRBV2 and TRBJ1-3, with 8 bases fitting TRBD1. V lost 11 bases and J lost 1; bases outside the gene matches: 4. CDR1 and CDR2 (germline): SNHLY, FYNNEI. The CDR3 contains 13 residues. CDR3 residues: CAGQGLSGNTIYF. Here the CDR3 DNA reads TGTGCCGGACAGGGTCTTTCTGGAAACACCATATATTTT.

V gene TRBV5-1 combines with J gene TRBJ1-5; D might be TRBD1 (6 bases). The V end was cut by 0 bases, the J end by 5 bases, with 12 bases between. The CDR3 is 15 amino acids. Germline V gene data show CDR1 as SGHRS and CDR2 as YFSETQ. The DNA of the CDR3 is TGCGCCAGCAGCTTGGTTGGGGGCGGATATCAGCCCCAGCATTTT. Residues: CASSLVGGGYQPQHF. The full variable domain, its missing parts supplied by reference TRBV5-1 and TRBJ1-5, is KAGVTQTPRYLIKTRGQQVTLSCSPISGHRSVSWYQQTPGQGLQFLFEYFSETQRNKGNFPGRFSGRQFSNSRSEMNVSTLELGDSALYLCASSLVGGGYQPQHFGDGTRLSIL.